The sequence of this T cell receptor beta chain was determined in a study of blood T cell repertoires in COVID-19. Study in general: Collection of acute and convalescent COVID-19 samples took place in the United States, Italy and Spain.

Germline CDR1 SNHLY, CDR2 FYNNEI. Losses at the gene ends were 7 bases for V and 2 bases for J; bases not matched to a gene: 4. This CDR3 contains 13 residues. In the source study's methods: Counts of nucleated cells, estimated from reference gene primer amplification, were obtained. Sequencing was performed with immunoSEQ multiplex PCR; in TCRdb, only in-frame clones are kept and a portion is missing. V, J and clone size are those of that table, while D and trimming were read from the DNA. Of some 37,000 clones listed, 75% to 90% were seen once; the top ten hold 7% to 9%. Sequenced input: peripheral blood. The receptor's source is a woman aged 70-85 years with acute or convalescent COVID-19. The genes are TRBV2 and TRBJ2-5; TRBD2 agrees at 7 bases. In DNA, the CDR3 is TGTGCCAGCAATCCGGGGGGACAAGAGACCCAGTACTTC. Amino acid sequence: CASNPGGQETQYF.